This is a list of T cell receptor beta chains from one sample in a study of graft-versus-host responses after intestinal transplantation. Profiling relied on immunoSEQ multiplex PCR, and the TCRdb table lists in-frame clones only, not all of them. This sample has some 10,000 clones; roughly 29% occur once, and the top ten carry around 3.5%. Source: alloreactive CD4+ T cells from a mixed lymphocyte reaction culture, taken before intestinal transplant. The receptors come from a human patient who received an intestinal transplant. Both conserved end residues are part of each CDR3. Each record gives: clone size, D gene, V gene, J gene, CDR3 length, CDR3 protein, CDR3 DNA. D genes are given only for firm matches. Not all rows give a size; the values are once, few, many and, for expanded clones, a class.

>-|TRBD1|TRBV19|TRBJ1-1|16
CASKQGAFFLDTEAFF
TGTGCCAGTAAACAGGGGGCGTTTTTCTTGGACACTGAAGCTTTCTTT
>-|-|TRBV27|TRBJ2-1|14
CASTRGGTYNEQFF
TGTGCCAGTACACGCGGAGGCACCTACAATGAGCAGTTCTTC
>-|-|TRBV7-9|TRBJ2-1|14
CASSLESENNEQFF
TGTGCCAGCAGCTTAGAGTCCGAAAACAATGAGCAGTTCTTC
>-|-|TRBV11-1|TRBJ2-5|14
CASSPRQGGETQYF
TGTGCCAGCAGCCCAAGGCAGGGGGGAGAGACCCAGTACTTC
>few|-|TRBV5-4|TRBJ2-7|14
CASSLGTDIYEQYF
TGTGCCAGCAGCTTGGGGACAGATATCTACGAGCAGTACTTC
>few|TRBD1|TRBV7-6|TRBJ2-7|18
CASSLVGTGGADSGEQYF
TGTGCCAGCAGCTTAGTGGGGACAGGGGGCGCGGATTCGGGGGAGCAGTACTTC
>few|-|TRBV5-1|TRBJ2-7|15
CASSMGGALSYEQYF
TGCGCCAGCAGTATGGGAGGCGCCCTCTCCTACGAGCAGTACTTC
>large|-|TRBV4-1|TRBJ2-7|16
CASSQAPGEGRDEQYF
TGCGCCAGCAGCCAAGCCCCTGGTGAGGGGCGAGACGAGCAGTACTTC
>few|TRBD1|TRBV15|TRBJ1-2|16
CATSPTEGTGDYGYTF
TGTGCCACCAGCCCTACGGAGGGGACAGGGGATTATGGCTACACCTTC
>few|-|TRBV28|TRBJ2-7|16
CASSVTRLGSHHEQYF
TGTGCCAGCAGTGTAACCCGACTTGGGTCTCACCACGAGCAGTACTTC
>-|-|TRBV28|TRBJ2-5|15
CASSLSAGPGETQYF
TGTGCCAGCAGTTTATCGGCAGGCCCAGGAGAGACCCAGTACTTC
>few|-|TRBV5-5|TRBJ2-1|18
CASSLAVGSISSYNEQFF
TGTGCCAGCAGCTTGGCCGTCGGATCCATTAGCTCCTACAATGAGCAGTTCTTC
>medium-sized|-|TRBV6-5|TRBJ2-7|15
CASSPTHSGFNEQYF
TGTGCCAGCAGCCCTACGCACAGCGGCTTCAACGAGCAGTACTTC
>-|-|TRBV19|TRBJ2-7|14
CASSIASGPYEQYF
TGTGCCAGTAGTATAGCCAGTGGACCCTACGAGCAGTACTTC
>-|TRBD2|TRBV12-5|TRBJ2-7|21
CASGLVPVLFSGGRPSYEQYF
TGTGCTAGTGGTTTGGTACCTGTCTTATTTAGTGGCGGGAGGCCATCCTACGAGCAGTACTTC
>-|-|TRBV7-6|TRBJ2-7|14
CASSLGGAGYEQYF
TGTGCCAGCAGCTTAGGTGGGGCGGGCTACGAGCAGTACTTC
>few|-|TRBV27|TRBJ1-1|13
CASSFGGMGEAFF
TGTGCCAGCAGTTTTGGAGGGATGGGTGAAGCTTTCTTT
>once|-|TRBV29-1|TRBJ2-7|12
CSVEVGEVEQYF
TGCAGCGTTGAAGTCGGGGAAGTCGAGCAGTACTTC
>few|TRBD1|TRBV6-6|TRBJ2-7|13
CASSYGTGLEQYF
TGTGCCAGCAGTTACGGGACAGGGCTCGAGCAGTACTTC
>few|TRBD2|TRBV6-5|TRBJ2-7|13
CASSGTSDNEQYF
TGTGCCAGTTCCGGGACTAGCGATAACGAGCAGTACTTC
>few|-|TRBV23-1|TRBJ2-2|16
CASSQSEEIHTGELFF
TGCGCCAGCAGTCAATCGGAGGAAATTCACACCGGGGAGCTGTTTTTT
>few|-|TRBV7-9|TRBJ2-7|15
CASSPARAPPYEQYF
TGTGCCAGCAGCCCCGCCCGGGCCCCACCCTACGAGCAGTACTTC
>-|TRBD1|TRBV20-1|TRBJ1-1|11
CSALGDREAFF
TGCAGTGCCCTGGGGGACAGGGAAGCTTTCTTT
>-|-|TRBV7-2|TRBJ2-7|14
CASSLAVGVYEQYF
TGTGCCAGCAGCTTGGCGGTAGGAGTCTACGAGCAGTACTTC
>-|-|TRBV4-1|TRBJ2-1|15
CASSQIHQGSDEQFF
TGCGCCAGCAGCCAGATTCACCAGGGGTCGGATGAGCAGTTCTTC
>medium-sized|TRBD2|TRBV19|TRBJ2-3|15
CASSILAGGGDTQYF
TGTGCCAGTAGTATCCTAGCGGGAGGGGGAGATACGCAGTATTTT
>-|-|TRBV7-2|TRBJ2-4|14
CASSLDRVSNIQYF
TGTGCCAGCAGCTTAGACCGGGTTTCAAACATTCAGTACTTC
>medium-sized|-|TRBV28|TRBJ1-2|11
CASSFGYGYTF
TGTGCCAGCAGCTTTGGGTATGGCTACACCTTC
>few|TRBD2|TRBV6-5|TRBJ2-1|14
CASSYSGGINEQFF
TGTGCCAGCAGTTACTCCGGGGGGATCAATGAGCAGTTCTTC
>few|-|TRBV7-6|TRBJ2-7|14
CASSSSPRSYEQYF
TGTGCCAGCAGCTCCAGTCCCAGATCCTACGAGCAGTACTTC
>medium-sized|-|TRBV28|TRBJ2-2|14
CASSPREYTGELFF
TGTGCCAGCAGTCCCAGGGAGTACACCGGGGAGCTGTTTTTT
>few|-|TRBV4-1|TRBJ1-4|18
CASSQVGPRTETNEKLFF
TGCGCCAGCAGCCAAGTAGGTCCCCGGACAGAAACTAATGAAAAACTGTTTTTT
>-|TRBD2|TRBV6-5|TRBJ2-1|13
CASSPTSANEQFF
TGTGCCAGCAGTCCTACTAGCGCCAATGAGCAGTTCTTC
>-|-|TRBV7-9|TRBJ2-7|14
CASSLVLGVREQYF
TGTGCCAGCAGCTTAGTCCTTGGGGTTCGGGAGCAGTACTTC
>-|-|TRBV4-1|TRBJ1-1|15
CASSQVEGGETEAFF
TGCGCCAGCAGCCAAGTCGAGGGAGGAGAAACTGAAGCTTTCTTT
>few|TRBD2|TRBV6-1|TRBJ2-1|15
CASSESGSPYNEQFF
TGTGCCAGCAGTGAGAGCGGGAGCCCCTACAATGAGCAGTTCTTC
>medium-sized|-|TRBV7-6|TRBJ2-7|15
CASSLEAASSYEQYF
TGTGCCAGCAGCTTAGAGGCCGCTAGCTCCTACGAGCAGTACTTC
>medium-sized|TRBD2|TRBV6-4|TRBJ2-3|16
CASSDLAGESTDTQYF
TGTGCCAGCAGTGACTTAGCGGGAGAAAGCACAGATACGCAGTATTTT
>medium-sized|TRBD2|TRBV29-1|TRBJ2-2|12
CSELAETGELFF
TGCAGCGAACTAGCGGAAACCGGGGAGCTGTTTTTT
>few|TRBD1|TRBV27|TRBJ1-5|17
CASRQGESTYSNQPQHF
TGTGCCAGCAGGCAGGGGGAAAGTACCTATAGCAATCAGCCCCAGCATTTT
>-|-|TRBV19|TRBJ1-1|14
CASSIGGVNTEAFF
TGTGCCAGTAGTATAGGGGGGGTTAACACTGAAGCTTTCTTT
>few|-|TRBV7-2|TRBJ2-7|11
CASTSGYEQYF
TGTGCCAGCACCTCCGGGTACGAGCAGTACTTC
>medium-sized|TRBD2|TRBV9|TRBJ2-7|15
CASSVGGTSGSEQYF
TGTGCCAGCAGCGTAGGGGGGACTAGCGGGAGCGAGCAGTACTTC
>-|TRBD2|TRBV5-6|TRBJ2-1|16
CASSLEAGVTYNEQFF
TGTGCCAGCAGCTTGGAGGCGGGAGTAACATACAATGAGCAGTTCTTC
>-|-|TRBV6-5|TRBJ1-2|14
CASRNTRGSAGYTF
TGTGCCAGCAGAAATACTAGGGGATCGGCGGGCTACACCTTC
>-|TRBD2|TRBV5-4|TRBJ2-5|15
CASSRSSGIQETQYF
TGTGCCAGCAGCAGGTCTAGCGGGATTCAAGAGACCCAGTACTTC
>-|-|TRBV18|TRBJ1-5|14
CASSPGRSNQPQHF
TGTGCCAGCTCACCGGGAAGGAGCAATCAGCCCCAGCATTTT
>-|-|TRBV7-9|TRBJ2-1|13
CASSWGEGIGQFF
TGTGCCAGCAGCTGGGGAGAAGGTATTGGGCAGTTCTTC
>medium-sized|-|TRBV6-6|TRBJ2-1|15
CASSTPGHRYNEQFF
TGTGCCAGCAGCACCCCGGGACACCGCTACAATGAGCAGTTCTTC
>few|TRBD1|TRBV2|TRBJ2-7|15
CASSLAGTAPYEQYF
TGTGCCAGCAGTCTCGCCGGGACAGCTCCATACGAGCAGTACTTC
>medium-sized|TRBD1|TRBV6-5|TRBJ2-7|16
CASSYSGTGFSYEQYF
TGTGCCAGCAGTTATTCCGGGACAGGGTTCTCCTACGAGCAGTACTTC
>medium-sized|-|TRBV28|TRBJ2-3|17
CASSGLSEKVSTDTQYF
TGTGCCAGCAGTGGGTTATCGGAGAAAGTCTCCACAGATACGCAGTATTTT
>medium-sized|TRBD2|TRBV19|TRBJ2-7|17
CASSIDLSGSNFYEQYF
TGTGCCAGTAGTATAGATCTAAGCGGGAGTAACTTCTACGAGCAGTACTTC
>few|-|TRBV7-9|TRBJ2-7|15
CASSLPMRGAYEQYF
TGTGCCAGCAGCTTACCGATGAGGGGGGCCTACGAGCAGTACTTC
>few|-|TRBV28|TRBJ2-1|16
CASSNPTEGAYNEQFF
TGTGCCAGCTCGAACCCCACGGAGGGCGCCTACAATGAGCAGTTCTTC